This is a list of T cell receptor beta chains from one sample in a study of CD8 T cells in ankylosing spondylitis. TCRdb processed the 5' RACE reads anew with MiXCR; each CDR3 protein has one entry. The data contain 200,000 or so distinct CDR3 sequences, 10% to 15% of them seen just once; the ten biggest clones take up about 11%. Specimen: blood, either unsorted or a sorted T cell fraction (not recorded which). The origin of the receptors is a female donor with ankylosing spondylitis or in good health (not recorded which). The CDR3 runs from the conserved cysteine through the conserved F or W. D genes are given only for firm matches. Some rows mark clone size as missing; the rest say once, few, many or name a class of expanded clone.

few,-,TRBJ2-7,TRBV10-3,TGTGCCATCAGTGAGACCGGGACCTGGCAGTACTTC,CAISETGTWQYF
many,-,TRBJ1-1,TRBV5-1,TGCGCCAGCAGCTCCTGGACAGCAGACACTGAAGCTTTCTTT,CASSSWTADTEAFF
many,TRBD1,TRBJ2-7,TRBV5-1,TGCGCCAGCACCCCCGCCGGGGACAGGGCTTACGAGCAGTACTTC,CASTPAGDRAYEQYF
many,TRBD1,TRBJ2-7,TRBV29-1,TGCAGCGCGGGACAGGGCGTCGGCTCCTACGAGCAGTACTTC,CSAGQGVGSYEQYF
many,-,TRBJ2-7,TRBV13,TGTGCCAGCAGCTTTCAAACCTACGAGCAGTACTTC,CASSFQTYEQYF
many,-,TRBJ1-1,TRBV12-3/TRBV12-4,TGTGCCAGCAGTCTAGGGTTAATGAACACTGAAGCTTTCTTT,CASSLGLMNTEAFF
many,-,TRBJ2-7,TRBV5-6,TGTGCCAGCAGCTTGAGGGGGACTACCAGGGGGGAGCAGTACTTC,CASSLRGTTRGEQYF
many,-,TRBJ2-3,TRBV28,TGTGCCAGCAGCTCACGGGACAGCACAGATACGCAGTATTTT,CASSSRDSTDTQYF
many,TRBD2,TRBJ2-1,TRBV12-3/TRBV12-4,TGTGCCAGCAATCACCGGGTGATCCGGGACTATCTCTACAATGAGCAGTTCTTC,CASNHRVIRDYLYNEQFF
many,TRBD2,TRBJ2-7,TRBV7-8,TGTGCCAGCAGCTCCCTCCGACTAGCGGGGTCCTACGAGCAGTACTTC,CASSSLRLAGSYEQYF
many,TRBD1,TRBJ2-3,TRBV20-1,TGCAGTGCTAGAGGACTGGGACAGGGCACAGATACGCAGTATTTT,CSARGLGQGTDTQYF
-,-,TRBJ2-6,TRBV21-1,TGTGCCAGCAGCAAAGCGGGACACCTCTCTGGGGCCAACGTCCTGACTTTC,CASSKAGHLSGANVLTF
few,-,TRBJ1-1,TRBV20-1,TGCAGTGCTAGAGACTTGGGACGACGGGACACTGAAGCTTTCTTT,CSARDLGRRDTEAFF
-,TRBD2,TRBJ2-2,TRBV20-1,TGCTGTGCTAGAGCCCAAGGACTAGCGGGTCTCCGGTCGACCGGGGAGCTGTTTTTT,CCARAQGLAGLRSTGELFF
many,-,TRBJ1-1,TRBV5-1,TGCGCCAGCAGCCTGGGGCAGTCTTACACTGAAGCTTTCTTT,CASSLGQSYTEAFF
many,-,TRBJ2-5,TRBV28,TGTGCCAGCAGCCGAGGGCGGGAAGAGACCCAGTACTTC,CASSRGREETQYF
many,-,TRBJ2-1,TRBV12-3/TRBV12-4,TGTGCCAGCAGTTATATAGCAATTTCCTACAATGAGCAGTTCTTC,CASSYIAISYNEQFF
many,-,TRBJ1-4,TRBV5-1,TGCGCCAGCAGCCCAGGGTTGCTCCCAACTAATGAAAAACTGTTTTTT,CASSPGLLPTNEKLFF
few,-,TRBJ2-1,TRBV30,TGTGCCTGGAACCCAAATGGGATCCAGGAGCAGTTCTTC,CAWNPNGIQEQFF
many,TRBD1,TRBJ2-1,TRBV5-1,TGCGCCAGCAGCTTGGGCACACAGGGGTCCTACAATGAGCAGTTCTTC,CASSLGTQGSYNEQFF
many,TRBD1,TRBJ1-5,TRBV2,TGTGCCAGCAGTGAATGGACAGGGGGGAATCAGCCCCAGCATTTT,CASSEWTGGNQPQHF
many,-,TRBJ1-1,TRBV27,TGTGCCAGCAGCTCCCCGGGCCTCGGATCTGAAGCTTTCTTT,CASSSPGLGSEAFF
few,-,TRBJ2-7,TRBV5-1,TGCGCCAGCAGGGCTGAACACTACGAGCAGTACTTC,CASRAEHYEQYF
-,TRBD2,TRBJ2-7,TRBV7-3,TGTGCCAGCAGCTTCGGACTAGCGGGAGTATCCGAGCAGTACTTC,CASSFGLAGVSEQYF
many,-,TRBJ2-1,TRBV20-1,TGCAGTGCCGTGGGCAGATACAATGAGCAGTTCTTC,CSAVGRYNEQFF
few,-,TRBJ2-3,TRBV18,TGTGCCAGCTCACCAAGGGGGGTTACAGATACGCAGTATTTT,CASSPRGVTDTQYF
many,TRBD2,TRBJ2-3,TRBV24-1,TGTGCCACCAGTGACTTAGCGGGAAGAGCAGATACGCAGTATTTT,CATSDLAGRADTQYF
-,TRBD2,TRBJ2-7,TRBV20-1,TGCAGTGCTAGAAATTTCCTAGCGGGAGATTCATACGAGCAGTACTTC,CSARNFLAGDSYEQYF
-,-,TRBJ2-5,TRBV20-1,TGCAGGGTGGACTCCACCACAGGGACCCAGTACTTC,CRVDSTTGTQYF
-,-,TRBJ2-5,TRBV15,TGTGCCACCAGCAGAGGCGGCAGTCAAGAGACCCAGTACTTC,CATSRGGSQETQYF
many,-,TRBJ2-7,TRBV11-2,TGTGCCAGCAGCTTAGTGAGCCACAAGGGATTCTCTACCTTCTACGAGCAGTACTTC,CASSLVSHKGFSTFYEQYF
few,-,TRBJ2-3,TRBV7-2,TGTGCCAGCAGCCAGGCTATTGGGTTTGGAATAAATACGCAGTATTTT,CASSQAIGFGINTQYF
many,-,TRBJ1-4,TRBV6-1,TGTGCCAGCAGCCTAGGGGGGTGGGGTGAAAAACTGTTTTTT,CASSLGGWGEKLFF
many,-,TRBJ2-3,TRBV28,TGTGCCAGCGGGGTCGGATCAGATACGCAGTATTTT,CASGVGSDTQYF
many,-,TRBJ1-2,TRBV29-1,TGCAGCGTTAGTTTGAGGAATGGCTACACCTTC,CSVSLRNGYTF
few,TRBD2,TRBJ2-1,TRBV7-9,TGTGCCAGCAAAGTAGGCGGGAGCCGGGTGCAGTTCTTC,CASKVGGSRVQFF
many,-,TRBJ2-3,TRBV28,TGTGCCAGCAGTTTAAGGCCAGGGGGGACAGATACGCAGTATTTT,CASSLRPGGTDTQYF
many,-,TRBJ2-2,TRBV4-2,TGTGCCAGCAGCCAAGTAGTCACCGGGGAGCTGTTTTTT,CASSQVVTGELFF
-,-,TRBJ2-3,TRBV4-1,TGCGCCAGCAGCCAAGAGGTCAGCGCAGATACGCAGTATTTT,CASSQEVSADTQYF
few,TRBD2,TRBJ2-7,TRBV7-2,TGTGCCAGCAGCTTAAGGCGGGGGAGCTCCTACGAGCAGTACTTC,CASSLRRGSSYEQYF
many,-,TRBJ1-2,TRBV5-1,TGCGCCACAAAAGGGGGGGGCAACGATGGCTACACCTTC,CATKGGGNDGYTF
few,-,TRBJ1-2,TRBV18,TGTGCCAGCTCACAGGACTCGACCCGGGGCTACACCTTC,CASSQDSTRGYTF
many,-,TRBJ2-2,TRBV20-1,TGCAGTGCTCCGGGGGCAGGGAGCACCGGGGAGCTGTTTTTT,CSAPGAGSTGELFF
-,-,TRBJ2-5,TRBV7-9,TGTGCCAGCAGCTTAGCGCTTGGAGTTATGGAGACCCAGTACTTC,CASSLALGVMETQYF
many,TRBD2,TRBJ2-1,TRBV27,TGTGCCAGCAGTCTAGCGGGAGGGCCTAAGGATGAGCAGTTCTTC,CASSLAGGPKDEQFF
many,TRBD2,TRBJ2-5,TRBV12-3/TRBV12-4,TGTGCCAGCACCAACCCCGGGACTAGCGGGATGGAGACCCAGTACTTC,CASTNPGTSGMETQYF
many,-,TRBJ2-2,TRBV5-1,TGCGCCAGCAGCTCACAGGGGAACACCGGGGAGCTGTTTTTT,CASSSQGNTGELFF
few,-,TRBJ2-5,TRBV5-6,TGTGCCAGCAGCTTGGTCTTGCCGCAAGAGACCCAGTACTTC,CASSLVLPQETQYF
few,-,TRBJ2-7,TRBV3-1,TGTGCCAGCAGCCAAGATCGCGGCGGGCCTTCGGACGAGCAGTACTTC,CASSQDRGGPSDEQYF
many,-,TRBJ1-5,TRBV12-3/TRBV12-4,TGTGCCAGCAGTTTAGGGGGGATCGGCAATCAGCCCCAGCATTTT,CASSLGGIGNQPQHF
many,-,TRBJ2-1,TRBV4-1,TGCGCCAGCAGTGGCACGGGTGAGCAGTTCTTC,CASSGTGEQFF
many,-,TRBJ1-3,TRBV7-9,TGTGCCAGCAGCTTTGTAGGGAGCGGAAACACCATATATTTT,CASSFVGSGNTIYF
once,-,TRBJ1-2,TRBV7-3,TGTGCCAGCAGCCTGCATCCCTCACCGGCGGATGGCTACACCTTC,CASSLHPSPADGYTF
many,TRBD1,TRBJ1-3,TRBV20-1,TGCAGTGCTAGAGATCCAACAGGGGGACCTGGAAACACCATATATTTT,CSARDPTGGPGNTIYF
many,TRBD1,TRBJ1-2,TRBV7-2,TGTGCCAGCAGCTTCGGACAGGGGAGGCGGGTAAACTATGGCTACACCTTC,CASSFGQGRRVNYGYTF